This TCR beta chain stems from a study of CD8 T cells in ankylosing spondylitis (dated 2017 in TCRdb). Background for the entire study: The study set out to find disease-linked TCR variants by profiling T cell receptor beta repertoires in ankylosing spondylitis patients and healthy donors. The whole study cohort included under 140 healthy donors and 20 to 25 ankylosing spondylitis patients. Peripheral blood was sampled, and synovial fluid was also collected from ankylosing spondylitis patients.

The trim is 0 bases for V and 4 bases for J, with a gap of 15 bases between the germline ends. The CDR3 holds 16 amino acids from the cysteine to the phenylalanine. CDR3 DNA only is kept here, 48 bases in frame from base 1. Sequences KGHSH (CDR1) and LQKENI (CDR2) are obtained from the germline V gene. Points the paper makes about the study in general: In peripheral blood, the disease-linked clones were found at relatively low frequencies and had a CD8+ phenotype. A TCR beta motif of 8 or 9 highly homologous amino acid variants appeared characteristic of blood from ankylosing spondylitis patients. Some motif variants had previously been reported in the synovial fluid and blood of reactive arthritis patients, which suggests shared mechanisms of disease initiation. Significant enrichment of the disease-linked clones was reported in matched synovial fluid samples from ankylosing spondylitis patients.

With respect to this clonotype: It has no known antigen specificity. No clone much larger than this one lies a single base away; base qualities are absent.

Reads for this sample came from an Illumina HiSeq 2500. Quantitative 5'-RACE with molecular barcodes was used to prepare TCR beta libraries. The paper's processing steps were these. Disease-linked TCR variants were identified with a new computational method built on a probabilistic model of VDJ rearrangement. Using fastp trimming at Q25 and MiXCR clonotype assembly, TCRdb reanalyzed the public sequencing data and kept in-frame beta chains. Rows matching on CDR3 protein sequence are summarized as one entry with the most common DNA and genes. The authors' filters were not applied to this entry. The sample yields roughly 90,000 distinct CDR3 sequences; approximately 8.9% were counted once. Of the sample, more than 30% falls within the top ten clones.

Sequencing used blood, either unsorted or a sorted T cell fraction (not recorded which). The V and J genes are TRBV18 and TRBJ1-2, with no D gene named confidently. The clonotype comes from a male donor with ankylosing spondylitis. The nucleotide sequence is TGTGCCAGCTCACCACCAGATATTCCTGGGCCCTATGGCTACACCTTC. Translated, it gives CASSPPDIPGPYGYTF.